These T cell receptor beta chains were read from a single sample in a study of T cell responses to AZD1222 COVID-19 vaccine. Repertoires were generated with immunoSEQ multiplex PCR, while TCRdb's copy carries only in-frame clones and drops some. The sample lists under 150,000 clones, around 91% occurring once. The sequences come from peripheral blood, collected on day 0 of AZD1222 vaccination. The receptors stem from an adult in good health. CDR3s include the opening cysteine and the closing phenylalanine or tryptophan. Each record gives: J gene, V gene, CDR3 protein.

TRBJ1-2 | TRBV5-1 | CASSLGLNYGYTF
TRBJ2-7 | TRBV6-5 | CASSSVIAGESYEQYF
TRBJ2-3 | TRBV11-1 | CASSPRTGGPDTQYF
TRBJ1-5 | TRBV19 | CASSTHNQPQHF
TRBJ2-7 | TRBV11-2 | CASSFGGYEQYF
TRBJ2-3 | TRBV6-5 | CASKTGSSTDTQYF
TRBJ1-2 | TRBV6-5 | CASSYSTADPYGYTF
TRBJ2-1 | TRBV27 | CASSLAESYNEQFF
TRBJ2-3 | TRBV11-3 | CASSGISEDTQYF
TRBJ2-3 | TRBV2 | CASSEWDYGQHF
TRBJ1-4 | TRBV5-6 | CASSLYELSNEKLFF
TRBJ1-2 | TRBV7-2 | CASRIPQGQGGYTF
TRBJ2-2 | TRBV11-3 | CASSLGDRQGKLFF
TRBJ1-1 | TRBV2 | CASSDAVLNTEAFF
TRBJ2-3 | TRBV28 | CASSSPGREMSDTQYF
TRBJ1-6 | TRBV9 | CASSVVPNRGSPLHF
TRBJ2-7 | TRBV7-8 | CASSPRSGGQTYEQYF
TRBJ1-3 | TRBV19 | CASSISGQGEGTIYF
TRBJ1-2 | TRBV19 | CASSVRGSYYGYTF
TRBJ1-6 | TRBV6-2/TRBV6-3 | CASSYGFSPLHF
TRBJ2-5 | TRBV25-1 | CASSDQTQYF
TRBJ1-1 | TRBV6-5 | CASSYFGNTEAFF
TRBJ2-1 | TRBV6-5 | CASRGGGQGNEQFF
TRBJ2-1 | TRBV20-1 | CSARDGNEQFF
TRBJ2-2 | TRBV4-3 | CASSQEGETSGYTGELFF
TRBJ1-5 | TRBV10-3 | CAISSQGGGGQPQHF
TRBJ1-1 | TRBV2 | CASIPRSLGTEAFF
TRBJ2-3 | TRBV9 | CASSAPRHRTDTQYF
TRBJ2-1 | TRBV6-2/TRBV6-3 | CASSSRSGGTYNEQFF
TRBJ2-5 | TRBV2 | CASRTGDQETQYF
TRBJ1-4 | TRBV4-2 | CASSQTQGEKLFF
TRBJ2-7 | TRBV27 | CASSTRQGEGGYEQYF
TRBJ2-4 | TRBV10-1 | CASSESDRTGAFAKNIQYF
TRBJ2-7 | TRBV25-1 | CATGQGSYEQYF
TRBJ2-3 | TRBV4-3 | CASSQDLTRGVTDTQYF
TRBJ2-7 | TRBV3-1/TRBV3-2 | CASSQDRFYEQYF
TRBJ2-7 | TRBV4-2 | CASSQDGEGSPYEQYF
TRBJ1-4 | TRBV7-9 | CASSLGGGLSEKLFF
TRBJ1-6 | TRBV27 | CASGEPRIWNSPLHF
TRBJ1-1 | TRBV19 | CASTLQGLNTEAFF
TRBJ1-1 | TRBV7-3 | CASSFSRDGNTEAFF
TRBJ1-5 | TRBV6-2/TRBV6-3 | CASSQTGGTMSNQPQHF
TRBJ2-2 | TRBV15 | CATSRVQGLDTGELFF
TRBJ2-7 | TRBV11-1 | CASSLGLTSYEQYF
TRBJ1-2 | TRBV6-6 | CASSPSGDGYTF